The source of this T cell receptor (beta chain) is a study of blood T cell repertoires in COVID-19. Study overall: The study drew acute and convalescent COVID-19 samples from the United States, Italy and Spain. T cells, B-cell-depleted T cells, or PBMCs provided the cDNA or gDNA that served as material.

Per the study methods: It was from reference gene primer amplification that nucleated cell counts were estimated. Libraries were prepared by immunoSEQ multiplex PCR; TCRdb keeps only in-frame clonotypes and omits some of them. V, J and clone size derive from that table, while D and trimming were established from the DNA sequence. The sample includes some 50,000 clones, 83% of them seen just once. The germline V gene encodes CDR1 SGHRS and CDR2 YFSETQ. There are 14 residues in the CDR3. With V trimmed by 1 base and J by 5 bases, 3 bases remained unmatched. Sequencing was done on a sample of peripheral blood. The rearrangement uses TRBV5-1 and TRBJ1-5; TRBD1 aligns across 7 bases. The TCR comes from an elderly man in a cohort sampled during active COVID-19. Here the CDR3 DNA reads TGCGCCAGCAGCTTGAAAGGGGGCGATCAGCCCCAGCATTTT. It specifies CASSLKGGDQPQHF.